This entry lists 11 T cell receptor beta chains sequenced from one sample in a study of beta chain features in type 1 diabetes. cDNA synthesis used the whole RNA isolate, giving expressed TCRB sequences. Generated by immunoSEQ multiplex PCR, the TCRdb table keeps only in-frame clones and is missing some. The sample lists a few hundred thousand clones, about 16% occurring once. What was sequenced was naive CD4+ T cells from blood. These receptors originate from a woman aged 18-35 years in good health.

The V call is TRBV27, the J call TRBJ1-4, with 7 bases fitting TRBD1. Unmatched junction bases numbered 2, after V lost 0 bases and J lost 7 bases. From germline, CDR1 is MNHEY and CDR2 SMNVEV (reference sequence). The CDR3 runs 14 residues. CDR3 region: CASSLSWDSEKLFF. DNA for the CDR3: TGTGCCAGCAGTTTATCTTGGGACAGTGAAAAACTGTTTTTT.

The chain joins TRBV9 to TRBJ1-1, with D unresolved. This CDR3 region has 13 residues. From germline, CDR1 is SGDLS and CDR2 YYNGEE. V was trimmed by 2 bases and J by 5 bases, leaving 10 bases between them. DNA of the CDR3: TGTGCCAGCAGCGTCGGGGTGTTGACTGAAGCTTTCTTT. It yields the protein CASSVGVLTEAFF.

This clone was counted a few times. Written as DNA, the CDR3 is TGTGCCAGCAGCCGGGGACTAGCGGAGTCGAATGAGCAGTTCTTC. Translating it yields CASSRGLAESNEQFF. The gene calls are TRBV5-4 and TRBJ2-1; 11 nucleotides line up with TRBD2. The length of the CDR3 is 15 residues. V lost 4 bases and J lost 7; bases outside the gene matches: 7. Looked up from germline, CDR1 is SGHNT and CDR2 is YYREEE (reference sequence).

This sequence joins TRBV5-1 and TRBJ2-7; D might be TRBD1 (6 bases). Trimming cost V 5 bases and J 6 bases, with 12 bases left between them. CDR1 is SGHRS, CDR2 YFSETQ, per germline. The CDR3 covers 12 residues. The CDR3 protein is CASRIVGGEQYF. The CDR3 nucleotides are TGCGCCAGCAGAATCGTAGGGGGCGAGCAGTACTTC. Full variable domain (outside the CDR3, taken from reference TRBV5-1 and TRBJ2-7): KAGVTQTPRYLIKTRGQQVTLSCSPISGHRSVSWYQQTPGQGLQFLFEYFSETQRNKGNFPGRFSGRQFSNSRSEMNVSTLELGDSALYLCASRIVGGEQYFGPGTRLTVT.

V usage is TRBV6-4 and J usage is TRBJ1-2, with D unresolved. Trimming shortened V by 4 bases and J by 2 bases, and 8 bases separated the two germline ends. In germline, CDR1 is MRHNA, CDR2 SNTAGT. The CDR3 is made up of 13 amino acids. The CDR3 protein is CASSVTTNYGYTF. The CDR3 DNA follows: TGTGCCAGCAGTGTTACAACGAACTATGGCTACACCTTC.

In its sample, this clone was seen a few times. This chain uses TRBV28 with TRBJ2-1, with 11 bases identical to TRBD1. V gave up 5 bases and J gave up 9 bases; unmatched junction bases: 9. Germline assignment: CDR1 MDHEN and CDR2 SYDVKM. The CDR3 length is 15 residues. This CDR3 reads CASSKDRGRSGEQFF. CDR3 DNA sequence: TGTGCCAGCAGTAAGGACAGGGGGCGCTCGGGTGAGCAGTTCTTC.

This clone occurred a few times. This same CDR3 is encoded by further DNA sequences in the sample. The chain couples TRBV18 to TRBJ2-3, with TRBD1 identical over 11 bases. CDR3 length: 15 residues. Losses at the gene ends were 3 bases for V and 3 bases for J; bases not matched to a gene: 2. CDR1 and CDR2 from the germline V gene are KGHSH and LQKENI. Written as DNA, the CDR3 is TGTGCCAGCTCACCCGGACAGGGGGCAACAGATACGCAGTATTTT. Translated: CASSPGQGATDTQYF.

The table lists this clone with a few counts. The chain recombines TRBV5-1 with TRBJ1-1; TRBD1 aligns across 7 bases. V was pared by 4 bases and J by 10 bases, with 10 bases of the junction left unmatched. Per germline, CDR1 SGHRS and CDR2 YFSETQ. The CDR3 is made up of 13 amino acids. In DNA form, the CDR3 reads TGCGCCAGCAGCGAAATAGAGGGGGCCGGAGCTTTCTTT. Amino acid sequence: CASSEIEGAGAFF. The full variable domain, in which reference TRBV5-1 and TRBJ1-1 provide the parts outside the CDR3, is KAGVTQTPRYLIKTRGQQVTLSCSPISGHRSVSWYQQTPGQGLQFLFEYFSETQRNKGNFPGRFSGRQFSNSRSEMNVSTLELGDSALYLCASSEIEGAGAFFGQGTRLTVV.

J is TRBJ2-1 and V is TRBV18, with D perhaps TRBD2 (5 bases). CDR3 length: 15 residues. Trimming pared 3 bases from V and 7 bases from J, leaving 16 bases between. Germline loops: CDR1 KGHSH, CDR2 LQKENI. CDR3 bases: TGTGCCAGCTCACCTACACTAGTGCATAGGAATGAGCAGTTCTTC. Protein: CASSPTLVHRNEQFF.

CDR3 nucleotides: TGTGCCAGCACAGGATACTTGAACACTGAAGCTTTCTTT. Protein product: CASTGYLNTEAFF. The genes are TRBV7-2 and TRBJ1-1; D is uncertain. The CDR3 contains 13 residues. Germline V gives CDR1 SGHTA, CDR2 FQGNSA. V shed 7 bases and J shed 0 bases, with 9 bases lying between them.

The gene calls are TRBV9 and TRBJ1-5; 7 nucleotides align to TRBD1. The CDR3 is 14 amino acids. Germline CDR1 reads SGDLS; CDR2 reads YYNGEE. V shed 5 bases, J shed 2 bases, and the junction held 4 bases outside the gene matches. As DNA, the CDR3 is TGTGCCAGCAGTTCTGGACAGGGCAATCAGCCCCAGCATTTT. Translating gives CASSSGQGNQPQHF.